Included here is one T cell receptor beta chain sequence, with context. Within the sample, other DNA sequences also encode this same CDR3. This record comes from a study of shared clonotypes between healthy human individuals. This table comes from immunoSEQ multiplex PCR, and its TCRdb copy is limited to in-frame clones, with some not included. The repertoire holds over 850,000 clones, with 70% to 80% as singletons. CDR3 length equals 13 residues. Trimming pared 1 base from V and 2 bases from J, leaving 5 bases between. Germline V CDR1 and CDR2: LNHNV, YYDKDF (reference sequence). Source material: memory CD4+ T cells from PBMCs. The subset is: CD45RA-negative fraction. V usage is TRBV15 and J usage is TRBJ2-5, with a tentative D call TRBD1 (5 bases). The sequence derives from a man between 18 and 35 years old in good health. Some clones in this sample may be carry-over from other donors' samples. CDR3 coding DNA: TGTGCCACCAGCAGAGGACAGCAAGAGACCCAGTACTTC. This translates into CATSRGQQETQYF.